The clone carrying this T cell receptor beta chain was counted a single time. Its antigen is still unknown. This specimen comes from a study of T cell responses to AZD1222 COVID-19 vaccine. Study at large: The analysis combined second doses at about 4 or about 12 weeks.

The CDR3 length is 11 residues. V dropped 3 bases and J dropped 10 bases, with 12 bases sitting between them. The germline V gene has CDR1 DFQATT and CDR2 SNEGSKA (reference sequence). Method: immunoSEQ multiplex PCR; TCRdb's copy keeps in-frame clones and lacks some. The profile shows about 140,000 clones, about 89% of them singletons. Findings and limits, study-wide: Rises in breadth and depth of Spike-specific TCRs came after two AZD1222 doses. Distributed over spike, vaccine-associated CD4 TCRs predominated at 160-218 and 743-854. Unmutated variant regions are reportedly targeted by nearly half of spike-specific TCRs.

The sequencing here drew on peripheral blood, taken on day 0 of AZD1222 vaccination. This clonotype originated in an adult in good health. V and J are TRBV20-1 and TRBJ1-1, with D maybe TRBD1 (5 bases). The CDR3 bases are TGCAGTGCTAGGGGGCCCCGCGGAGCTTTCTTT. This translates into CSARGPRGAFF.